The source of this T cell receptor beta chain is a study of CD8 T cells in Susac syndrome. There are 15 residues in the CDR3. Germline loops: CDR1 SGHTA, CDR2 FQGNSA. The V and J ends lost 2 bases and 10 bases, in that order; junction bases with no gene match: 10. TCR beta sequences were obtained from blood CD8+ and CD4+ T cells. TEMRA cells were FACS-enriched, and CD8+ and CD4+ T cells were isolated negatively. An amount of RNA that ranged from roughly 0.5 to 1 ug was reverse transcribed with random hexamers. By means of immunoSEQ multiplex PCR, TCR beta CDR3 spanning 54 Vbeta and 13 Jbeta underwent amplification. Via MiXCR, TCRdb re-called the immunoSEQ multiplex PCR reads, giving one row per CDR3 protein. The sample has approximately 110,000 distinct CDR3 sequences; 85% to 95% are singletons.

This TCR derives from a human donor with multiple sclerosis. This sequence joins TRBV7-2 and TRBJ2-1, with TRBD2 matching 8 bases. The sample consisted of CD8+ T cells from PBMCs. DNA for the CDR3: TGTGCCAGCAGCTTAAGGCTAGCGGGTTCACGGGAGCAGTTCTTC. Translating gives CASSLRLAGSREQFF. The variable domain in full, with the rest retrieved from reference TRBV7-2 and TRBJ2-1, is GAGVSQSPSNKVTEKGKDVELRCDPISGHTALYWYRQSLGQGLEFLIYFQGNSAPDKSGLPSDRFSAERTGGSVSTLTIQRTQQEDSAVYLCASSLRLAGSREQFFGPGTRLTVL.